The 32 T cell receptor beta chains reported below all come from one sample, sequenced in a study of tissue T cells after allogeneic stem cell transplantation. Method: immunoSEQ multiplex PCR; TCRdb's copy keeps in-frame clones and lacks some. This sample has 40,000 to 60,000 clones, with 65% to 80% found just once. Sequencing was performed on sorted cells pooled from one or two spleens. The receptors come from a pool of C57BL/6 mice in good health.

As regards this clone: Mouse germline and gene names are used. The observed sequence ends 1 residue before the CDR3 terminus, with the missing tail filled in from the germline J gene. V is TRBV12-2 and J is TRBJ2-7, with D possibly being TRBD2 (6 bases). Trimming took 3 bases from V and 4 from J, leaving 15 bases between them. CDR1 SGHLS and CDR2 HYDKME come from the germline V gene. This CDR3 has 14 residues. The CDR3 reads CASSAGGSPYEQYF. The sequenced CDR3 bases are TGTGCCAGCTCTGCCGGGGGGTCACCTTATGAACAGTAC.

Note on this clone: The genes are named according to mouse. The read terminates 1 residue ahead of where the CDR3 ends, so the germline J gene completes it. The chain uses TRBV13-2 and TRBJ1-2; TRBD1 aligns across 7 bases. CDR1 NNHNN and CDR2 SYGAGS come from the germline V gene (reference sequence). This CDR3 contains 13 residues. V lost 5 bases, J lost 0 bases, and 1 base stayed unmatched. CDR3 residues: CASGDRTNSDYTF. The part of the CDR3 DNA that was read is TGTGCCAGCGGGGACAGGACAAACTCCGACTACACC.

Turning to this clone: These gene names are mouse names. The sequenced CDR3 bases are TGTGCCAGCAGGGGCAGGGGGGTCCAAGACACCCAGTAC. Protein: CASRGRGVQDTQY. The whole CDR3 region reads CASRGRGVQDTQYF. The gene calls are TRBV13-3 and TRBJ2-5, with D tentatively TRBD1 (7 bases). The read ends 1 residue before the CDR3 terminus; that terminus is restored from the germline J gene. CDR1 and CDR2 from the germline V gene are NNHDY and SYVADS. The germline V and J ends were trimmed by 5 bases and 2 bases, with 12 bases remaining between them. The CDR3 loop spans 14 amino acids.

A note on this clone: Genes and germline come from the mouse. The read terminates 1 residue ahead of where the CDR3 ends, so the germline J gene completes it. The chain couples TRBV31 to TRBJ2-7, with TRBD2 matching over 10 bases. Germline-derived CDR1 and CDR2 are GKSSPN and SITVG. V was clipped by 3 bases and J by 6 bases; unmatched bases: 8. The CDR3 is 14 residues long. Partial CDR3 DNA: TGTGCCTGGAGCCCCCTGACTGGGGGGAGTGAACAGTAC. Encoded protein: CAWSPLTGGSEQY. The whole CDR3 protein reads CAWSPLTGGSEQYF.

A remark on this clone: Gene labels here are mouse ones. The sequence runs out 1 residue before the end of the CDR3; the remainder is reconstructed from the germline J gene. The J gene is TRBJ2-3, the V gene TRBV19, with 11 bases lining up with TRBD2. V trimming: 0 bases; J trimming: 0 bases; junction bases outside the gene matches: 3. Germline CDR1 FNHDT, CDR2 SITEND (reference sequence). The CDR3 has 17 residues. The CDR3 reads CASSIVLGGPSAETLYF. The part of the CDR3 DNA that was read is TGTGCCAGCAGTATAGTACTGGGGGGGCCTAGTGCAGAAACGCTGTAT.

With regard to this clone: Gene labels here are mouse ones. With the read ending 1 residue before the CDR3 end, the germline J gene is used to fill in that end. V gene TRBV19 combines with J gene TRBJ1-1; no reliable D call. Trimming took off 2 bases at V and 6 bases at J, with 11 bases between the two ends. The CDR3 loop spans 13 amino acids. CDR1 and CDR2 (germline): FNHDT, SITEND (reference sequence). The sequenced CDR3 bases are TGTGCCAGCAGTATTAGGGAGGGCGCAGAAGTCTTC. Encoded protein: CASSIREGAEVF. The CDR3 in its entirety is CASSIREGAEVFF.

Points on this clone: The gene names here belong to mouse. The sequenced fragment ends 1 residue before the CDR3 boundary, so the rest is inferred from the germline J gene. The gene calls are TRBV13-2 and TRBJ1-6; 7 bases map to TRBD1. TRBJ1-6 is classed as an ORF, of uncertain function. The germline V gene has CDR1 NNHNN and CDR2 SYGAGS (reference sequence). With V trimmed by 2 bases and J by 4 bases, 6 bases remained unmatched. This CDR3 has 16 residues. CDR3 DNA, as far as it was read: TGTGCCAGCGGTGAGCCGGGACAGAAGTATAATTCGCCCCTCTAC. Translated: CASGEPGQKYNSPLY. The CDR3 in full is CASGEPGQKYNSPLYF.

This clone is a singleton in its sample. Here the gene names and germline are mouse. From the germline J gene comes the end of the CDR3, since the read stops 1 residue before it. The genes are TRBV13-3 and TRBJ1-1, with 7 bases lining up with TRBD1. V lost 3 bases and J lost 7; bases outside the gene matches: 3. The length of the CDR3 is 12 residues. The germline CDR1 and CDR2 sequences are NNHDY and SYVADS. The DNA read from the CDR3 is TGTGCCAGCAGTGCGGGACAGCAAGAAGTCTTC. Its protein product is CASSAGQQEVF. The whole CDR3 protein is CASSAGQQEVFF.

About this clone: At one end the junction does not follow the germline gene, possibly because of a read error. Germline and genes: mouse. The read ends 1 residue early relative to the CDR3; the germline J gene fills the gap. The rearrangement links TRBV13-2 to TRBJ2-2; TRBD2 agrees at 8 bases. CDR1 and CDR2 (germline): NNHNN, SYGAGS (reference sequence). The CDR3 sequence is 14 residues long. The CDR3 protein is CASGGLENIGQLYF. The part of the CDR3 DNA that was read is TGTGCCAGCGGGGGACTGGAAAACATCGGGCAGCTCTAC.

This clone was picked up a small number of times. The genes and germline here are from mouse. Read data end 1 residue before the CDR3 end; the end is taken from the germline J gene. The chain joins TRBV14 to TRBJ1-5; possible D gene TRBD1, 6 bases. This CDR3 contains 14 residues. Looked up from germline, CDR1 is SGHDT and CDR2 is FRDEAV. The ends were cut back, 2 bases at V and 1 base at J, with 7 bases in the middle. The CDR3 region is CASSFGTNNQAPLF. The CDR3 DNA, read in part, is TGTGCCAGCAGTTTTGGGACAAACAACCAGGCTCCGCTT.

Note on this clone: Germline and genes here are mouse. The read terminates 1 residue ahead of where the CDR3 ends, so the germline J gene completes it. V is TRBV15 and J is TRBJ2-2; the D is unclear. This CDR3 is 12 amino acids long. V was cut by 1 base and J by 4 bases, with 1 base left in between. Germline V CDR1 and CDR2: SGHND, FRSKSL. CDR3 DNA (partial): TGTGCCAGCAGTTTAGGCACCGGGCAGCTCTAC. Translating gives CASSLGTGQLY. The whole CDR3 region reads CASSLGTGQLYF.

In regard to this clone: Gene labels here are mouse ones. Sequencing ends 1 residue short of the CDR3 end; the germline J gene provides the rest. The chain joins TRBV1 to TRBJ2-4, with D uncertain. The CDR3 consists of 13 residues. The ends were cut back, 3 bases at V and 4 bases at J, with 8 bases in the middle. Looked up from germline, CDR1 is NSQYPW and CDR2 is LRSPGD (reference sequence). CDR3 DNA, as far as it was read: TGCACCTGCAGTGCCATCGGGGAAAACACCTTGTAC. Protein: CTCSAIGENTLY. In full, the CDR3 reads CTCSAIGENTLYF.

In the case of this clone: Mouse gene names and germline throughout. The read is 1 residue too short to cover the CDR3 end, so that end is filled in from the germline J gene. The chain joins TRBV5 to TRBJ2-5; D assignment may be TRBD1 or TRBD2 (6 bases each). This CDR3 has 16 amino acids. The ends were cut back, 1 base at V and 0 bases at J, with 11 bases in the middle. CDR1 is LGHNA, CDR2 YNLKQL, per germline (reference sequence). Partial CDR3 DNA: TGTGCCAGCAGCCAAGTAAGGGGGGTTAACCAAGACACCCAGTAC. Residues: CASSQVRGVNQDTQY. The CDR3 in its entirety is CASSQVRGVNQDTQYF.

Of note for this clone: Genes here carry mouse names. The observed sequence ends 1 residue before the CDR3 terminus, with the missing tail filled in from the germline J gene. The chain carries TRBV20 and TRBJ1-4, with D perhaps matching TRBD1 (6 bases). V shed 5 bases and J shed 4 bases, with 8 bases lying between them. The CDR3 is 12 residues long. CDR1 is GFQATS and CDR2 is STVNSAI in the germline V gene. CDR3 amino acids: CGASQGNERLFF. The CDR3 bases that were read are TGTGGTGCTTCACAGGGCAACGAAAGATTATTT.

Comments on this clone: Mouse gene names and germline throughout. The read stops 1 residue short of the end of the CDR3; the missing end is completed from the germline J gene. Other DNA sequences within the sample encode an identical CDR3. J is TRBJ2-7 and V is TRBV2; 10 nucleotides align to TRBD2. V dropped 4 bases and J dropped 6; count of bases not matched to a gene: 0. The CDR3 is made up of 12 amino acids. In germline, CDR1 is LGHNA, CDR2 YSYQKL. CDR3 region: CASSRDWGEQYF. The sequenced CDR3 bases are TGTGCCAGCAGCCGGGACTGGGGTGAACAGTAC.

Remarks on this clone: The germline and genes are mouse ones. The part of the CDR3 DNA that was read is TGTGCCTGGAGTCTAAGGGACAACAACGAAAGATTATTT. This codes for CAWSLRDNNERLF. In full, the CDR3 reads CAWSLRDNNERLFF. This chain joins TRBV31 and TRBJ1-4; D is possibly TRBD1 (6 bases). The read finishes 1 residue shy of the CDR3 end, and the germline J gene is used to complete it. Germline lookup yields CDR1 GKSSPN and CDR2 SITVG. There are 14 residues in the CDR3. The V gene lost 0 bases and the J gene lost 4 bases, with 9 bases spanning the gap.

With regard to this clone: Gene names denote mouse genes. The read ends 1 residue early relative to the CDR3; the germline J gene fills the gap. Other DNA sequences from this sample encode an identical CDR3 as well. The V gene is TRBV4, the J gene TRBJ2-4; D call uncertain. This CDR3 comprises 13 residues. The V and J ends lost 3 bases and 0 bases respectively, with 4 bases between them. Germline V lookup: CDR1 LGHDT, CDR2 YNNKQL (reference sequence). CDR3 region: CASSYGSQNTLYF. CDR3 DNA (partial): TGTGCCAGCAGCTACGGTAGTCAAAACACCTTGTAC.

A word on this clone: Gene names refer to mouse genes. The CDR3 goes on 1 residue after the read ends, and that part is filled in from the germline J gene. V gene TRBV13-2 combines with J gene TRBJ2-5; TRBD1 matches at 8 bases. J gave up 1 base and V 5 bases, and 3 bases lay outside the gene matches. The CDR3 is made up of 14 amino acids. Germline V gene sequence: CDR1 NNHNN, CDR2 SYGAGS (reference sequence). The sequenced part of the CDR3 DNA is TGTGCCAGCGGACACAGGGGGGACCAAGACACCCAGTAC. This codes for CASGHRGDQDTQY. The full CDR3 is CASGHRGDQDTQYF.

In regard to this clone: Genes and germline are mouse. The sequence runs out 1 residue before the end of the CDR3; the remainder is reconstructed from the germline J gene. V and J are TRBV19 and TRBJ2-3; TRBD1 agrees at 9 bases. The germline V gene has CDR1 FNHDT and CDR2 SITEND (reference sequence). Losses at the gene ends were 6 bases for V and 1 base for J; bases not matched to a gene: 6. The CDR3 is 15 residues long. CDR3 in amino acids: CASTHRDRGAETLYF. The sequenced CDR3 bases are TGTGCCAGCACCCACCGGGACAGGGGTGCAGAAACGCTGTAT.

This clone has a handful of counts. Gene names and germline refer to mouse. The read falls 1 residue short of the CDR3 end, and the missing part is taken from the germline J gene. The chain recombines TRBV16 with TRBJ2-7, with D possibly matching TRBD1 (5 bases). V was clipped by 0 bases and J by 5 bases, with 8 bases between them. CDR1 is SGHSA, CDR2 FRNQAP, per germline. The CDR3 contains 13 residues. This CDR3 is CASSLEDRNEQYF. The CDR3 DNA, read in part, is TGTGCAAGCAGCTTAGAAGACAGAAATGAACAGTAC.

Notes on this clone: Gene and germline names: mouse. The read halts 1 residue ahead of the CDR3 end, with the missing end drawn from the germline J gene. The chain couples TRBV29 to TRBJ2-2, with D possibly being TRBD1 or TRBD2 (5 bases each). Trimming shortened V by 2 bases and J by 4 bases, and 11 bases separated the two germline ends. This CDR3 region has 15 residues. Germline V gene lookup returns CDR1 MSHET and CDR2 SYDVDS. Partial CDR3 DNA: TGTGCTAGCAGTTTAGGGGGAGACGGCACCGGGCAGCTCTAC. Translated, it gives CASSLGGDGTGQLY. In full, the CDR3 reads CASSLGGDGTGQLYF.

About this clone itself: Each gene name is a mouse one. The read is 1 residue too short to cover the CDR3 end, so that end is filled in from the germline J gene. The chain recombines TRBV31 with TRBJ1-1; D uncertain. This CDR3 is built from 12 residues. The V and J ends lost 3 bases and 1 base respectively, with 6 bases between them. Germline CDR1 GKSSPN, CDR2 SITVG. CDR3 residues: CAWSLRNTEVFF. CDR3 DNA, as far as it was read: TGTGCCTGGAGCCTCAGAAACACAGAAGTCTTC.

Turning to this clone: Germline and genes here are mouse. Read sequence stops 1 residue before the CDR3 end, and the germline J gene provides the missing end. The same CDR3 is also encoded by other DNA sequences in this sample. The chain is built from TRBV20 and TRBJ2-7, with D hard to call. The CDR3 runs to 11 residues. Trimming shortened V by 3 bases and J by 4 bases, and 7 bases separated the two germline ends. The V gene's germline CDR1 is GFQATS and CDR2 STVNSAI. CDR3 loop: CGARGGYEQYF. The CDR3 bases that were read are TGTGGTGCTAGAGGAGGGTATGAACAGTAC.

This clone was recorded only once. Gene names follow the mouse nomenclature. The CDR3 is cut off 1 residue early in the read; its end comes from the germline J gene. The rearrangement joins TRBV12-2 to TRBJ2-7, with TRBD1 matching 10 bases. CDR1 is SGHLS and CDR2 is HYDKME in the germline V gene. J was trimmed by 3 bases and V by 0 bases; bases with no gene match: 4. The CDR3 is made up of 15 amino acids. Incomplete CDR3 DNA: TGTGCCAGCTCTCTCCTTGACAGGGGGCTCTATGAACAGTAC. Its protein is CASSLLDRGLYEQY. The CDR3 reads in full as CASSLLDRGLYEQYF.

About this clone itself: Gene names and germline match the mouse. The CDR3: CTCSAGGQGNTEVFF. CDR3 DNA, as far as it was read: TGCACCTGCAGTGCAGGGGGACAGGGAAACACAGAAGTCTTC. This chain links TRBV1 with TRBJ1-1, with 9 bases aligning to TRBD1. The read stops 1 residue short of the end of the CDR3; the missing end is completed from the germline J gene. J was trimmed by 1 base and V by 1 base; bases with no gene match: 1. The germline gives CDR1 NSQYPW, CDR2 LRSPGD (reference sequence). The CDR3 sequence is 15 residues long.

Turning to this clone: Gene names denote mouse genes. The read ends 1 residue before the CDR3 terminus; that terminus is restored from the germline J gene. The gene calls are TRBV12-2 and TRBJ2-1; D might be TRBD1 (6 bases). The CDR3 sequence is 14 residues long. V gave up 0 bases and J gave up 3 bases, with 8 bases separating them. The germline CDR1 and CDR2 sequences are SGHLS and HYDKME. The sequenced part of the CDR3 DNA is TGTGCCAGCTCTCTCCCAGGGGTCTATGCTGAGCAGTTC. Protein: CASSLPGVYAEQF. The full CDR3 protein reads CASSLPGVYAEQFF.

Worth noting for this clone: Germline and genes here are mouse. The read terminates 1 residue ahead of where the CDR3 ends, so the germline J gene completes it. The chain carries TRBV3 and TRBJ2-3; tentative D call: TRBD1 (6 bases). The germline CDR1 and CDR2 sequences are SNHLY and FYNGKV (reference sequence). The CDR3 runs to 15 residues. Trimming left V 5 bases short and J 1 base short, with 13 bases between. The CDR3 is CASSLRGEGAETLYF. Partial CDR3 DNA: TGTGCCAGCAGCCTCAGGGGAGAGGGTGCAGAAACGCTGTAT.

In the case of this clone: Germline and genes: mouse. The read is 1 residue too short to cover the CDR3 end, so that end is filled in from the germline J gene. This chain links TRBV5 with TRBJ1-1; TRBD1 matches 7 bases. Germline V gene data show CDR1 as LGHNA and CDR2 as YNLKQL (reference sequence). V shed 4 bases and J 4 bases; nucleotides not matched to a gene: 9. The CDR3 has 15 residues. The DNA read from the CDR3 is TGTGCCAGCAGCCTAAGACAGGGTCGGGGCACAGAAGTCTTC. Protein sequence: CASSLRQGRGTEVF. The complete CDR3 sequence is CASSLRQGRGTEVFF.

About this clone itself: The gene names given are mouse names. The read terminates 1 residue ahead of where the CDR3 ends, so the germline J gene completes it. V is TRBV16 and J is TRBJ2-3; D could derive from TRBD1 or TRBD2 (6 bases each). The CDR3 loop spans 15 amino acids. The germline V gene encodes CDR1 SGHSA and CDR2 FRNQAP. V lost 1 base and J 2 bases, leaving 10 bases between the germline ends. The CDR3 bases that were read are TGTGCAAGCAGCTTAGGGGGGCGAGATGCAGAAACGCTGTAT. It encodes CASSLGGRDAETLY. The full CDR3 reads CASSLGGRDAETLYF.

This clone has just one count. Gene names and germline refer to mouse. The read ends 1 residue shy of where the CDR3 ends; the end is completed using the germline J gene. V and J are TRBV14 and TRBJ1-1, with D possibly TRBD1 on 6 matching bases. Per the germline V gene, CDR1 is SGHDT and CDR2 is FRDEAV. Deletions cut 2 bases from V and 6 bases from J, with 8 bases between. This CDR3 has 12 amino acids. The CDR3 spells CASSLEGAEVFF. Incomplete CDR3 DNA: TGTGCCAGCAGTTTAGAGGGGGCAGAAGTCTTC.

As concerns this clone: Genes and germline are mouse. The CDR3 is cut off 1 residue early in the read; its end comes from the germline J gene. V usage is TRBV12-1 and J usage is TRBJ2-4; the match to TRBD2 covers 11 bases. The CDR3 sequence is 15 residues long. Germline V gives CDR1 SGHSN, CDR2 HYEKVE. J was trimmed by 6 bases and V by 0 bases; bases with no gene match: 4. The CDR3 reads CASSLGLGGWNTLYF. CDR3 DNA, as far as it was read: TGTGCCAGCTCTCTCGGACTGGGGGGATGGAACACCTTGTAC.

This clone was seen just once. Gene names are the mouse ones. The CDR3 end lies 1 residue beyond the end of the read and is filled in from the germline J gene. The chain is built from TRBV13-3 and TRBJ2-3, with D perhaps matching TRBD1 (5 bases). V was shortened by 7 bases and J by 0 bases, with 9 bases between the two germline ends. Germline CDR1 NNHDY, CDR2 SYVADS. The CDR3 contains 13 residues. CDR3 sequence reads: CASGQGSAETLYF. The part of the CDR3 DNA that was read is TGTGCCAGCGGCCAGGGTAGTGCAGAAACGCTGTAT.